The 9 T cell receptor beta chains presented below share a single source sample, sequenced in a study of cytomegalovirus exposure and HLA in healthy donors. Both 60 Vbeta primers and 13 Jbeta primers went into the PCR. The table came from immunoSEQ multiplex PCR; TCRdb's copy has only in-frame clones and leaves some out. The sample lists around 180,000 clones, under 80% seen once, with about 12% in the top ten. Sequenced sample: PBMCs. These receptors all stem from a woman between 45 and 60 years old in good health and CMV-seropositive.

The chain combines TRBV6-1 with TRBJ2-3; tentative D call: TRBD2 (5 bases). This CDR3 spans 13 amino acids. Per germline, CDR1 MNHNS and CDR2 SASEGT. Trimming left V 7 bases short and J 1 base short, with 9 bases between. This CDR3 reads CASTMRGTDTQYF. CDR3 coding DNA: TGTGCCAGCACGATGAGGGGCACAGATACGCAGTATTTT.

In nucleotides, the CDR3 is TGTGCCAGCAGTGAAGTTGCGGGGGGCGTCTCCTACAATGAGCAGTTCTTC. This translates into CASSEVAGGVSYNEQFF. The chain is built from TRBV6-1 and TRBJ2-1; TRBD2 aligns across 8 bases. The CDR3 is 17 amino acids. Germline V gene lookup returns CDR1 MNHNS and CDR2 SASEGT. The ends lost 1 base at V and 0 bases at J; junction bases unmatched: 5.

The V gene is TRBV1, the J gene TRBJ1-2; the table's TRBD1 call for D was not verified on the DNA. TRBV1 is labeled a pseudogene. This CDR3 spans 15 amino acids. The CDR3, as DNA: TGCACCAGCAGCCAAGGGACAGGGTACAACTATGGCTACACCTTC. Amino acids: CTSSQGTGYNYGYTF.

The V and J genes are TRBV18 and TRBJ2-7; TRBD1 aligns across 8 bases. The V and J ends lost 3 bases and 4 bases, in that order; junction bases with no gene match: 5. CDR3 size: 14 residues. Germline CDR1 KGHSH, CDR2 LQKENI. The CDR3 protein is CASSPVQGAYEQYF. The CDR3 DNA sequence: TGTGCCAGCTCACCGGTGCAGGGGGCGTACGAGCAGTACTTC.

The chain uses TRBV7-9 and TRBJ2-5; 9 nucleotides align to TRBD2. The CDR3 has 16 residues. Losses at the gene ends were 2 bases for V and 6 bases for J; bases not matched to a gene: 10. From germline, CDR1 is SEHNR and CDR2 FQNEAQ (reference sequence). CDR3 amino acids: CASSLRGGGAEKTQYF. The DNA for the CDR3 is TGTGCCAGCAGCTTAAGGGGCGGGGGGGCCGAAAAGACCCAGTACTTC.

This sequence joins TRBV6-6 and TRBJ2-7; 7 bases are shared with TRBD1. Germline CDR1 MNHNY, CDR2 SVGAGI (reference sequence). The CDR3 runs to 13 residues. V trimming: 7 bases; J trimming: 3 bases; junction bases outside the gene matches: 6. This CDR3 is CASIERDSYEQYF. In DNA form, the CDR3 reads TGTGCCAGCATCGAACGGGACAGCTACGAGCAGTACTTC.

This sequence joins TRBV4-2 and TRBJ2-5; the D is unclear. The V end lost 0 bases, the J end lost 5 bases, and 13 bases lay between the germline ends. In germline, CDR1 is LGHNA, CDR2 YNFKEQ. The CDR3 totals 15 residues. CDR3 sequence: CASSQDLGPVETQYF. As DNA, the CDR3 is TGTGCCAGCAGCCAAGATTTGGGCCCCGTGGAGACCCAGTACTTC.

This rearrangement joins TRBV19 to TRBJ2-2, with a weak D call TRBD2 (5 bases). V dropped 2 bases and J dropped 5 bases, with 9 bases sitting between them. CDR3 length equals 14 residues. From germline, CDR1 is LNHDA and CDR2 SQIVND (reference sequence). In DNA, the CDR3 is TGTGCCAGTAGTATAAGCTCGGGGACCGGGGAGCTGTTTTTT. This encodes CASSISSGTGELFF.

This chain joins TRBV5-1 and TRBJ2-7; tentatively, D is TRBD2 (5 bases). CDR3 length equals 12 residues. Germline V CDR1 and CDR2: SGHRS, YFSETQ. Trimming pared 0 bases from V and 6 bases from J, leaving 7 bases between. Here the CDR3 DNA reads TGCGCCAGCAGCTTGGGGGGAGCCGAGCAGTACTTC. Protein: CASSLGGAEQYF.